One and the same sample provided the 6 T cell receptor beta chains below, sequenced in a study of T cell responses to AZD1222 COVID-19 vaccine (dated by TCRdb to the early 2020s). In the paper's terms, the time point label means: baseline before first vaccination. Library method: the immunoSEQ multiplex PCR assay. TCRdb took over this immuneACCESS table, retaining in-frame rearrangements with V and J assigned. Such tables are incomplete; in checked studies, under half of the missing clones stem from an unresolved V gene, and the remainder is unexplained. This sample comprises over 95,000 clones, approximately 87% of them detected only once. The leading ten clones occupy less than 15% of the sample. The sample consisted of peripheral blood, taken on day 0 of AZD1222 vaccination. The receptors shown here come from an adult in good health.

This clone showed up just a few times. The rearrangement uses TRBV5-5 and TRBJ2-7; D might be TRBD1 or TRBD2, each matching 6 bases. Trimming removed 3 bases at V and 9 bases at J, with 22 bases between. Germline V lookup: CDR1 SGHKS, CDR2 YYEKEE (reference sequence). The CDR3 loop spans 15 amino acids. The CDR3 is CASSWRDTGISRQYF. The CDR3 DNA follows: TGTGCCAGCAGCTGGAGGGACACGGGAATCTCCCGGCAGTACTTC.

The chain is built from TRBV5-6 and TRBJ2-3; 7 bases map to TRBD1. This CDR3 is built from 14 residues. V was clipped by 9 bases and J by 9 bases; unmatched bases: 16. Looked up from germline, CDR1 is SGHDT and CDR2 is YYEEEE. The CDR3, as DNA: TGTGCCACACTTACCTCCGGGACAGTTAACACGCAGTATTTT. This encodes CATLTSGTVNTQYF.

V is TRBV10-3 and J is TRBJ2-7; D is undetermined. Germline V gene sequence: CDR1 ENHRY, CDR2 SYGVKD. This CDR3 spans 11 amino acids. V lost 6 bases and J lost 5, with 8 bases in between. CDR3 sequence: CAISPGHEQYF. DNA for the CDR3: TGTGCCATCAGCCCCGGCCACGAGCAGTACTTC.

V usage is TRBV6-5 and J usage is TRBJ2-7, with 7 bases aligning to TRBD2. Losses at the gene ends were 0 bases for V and 5 bases for J; bases not matched to a gene: 7. This CDR3 spans 15 amino acids. Germline CDR1 is MNHEY and CDR2 is SVGAGI. CDR3 in DNA: TGTGCCAGCAGTTACTCGAGCGGGGTAACGGACGAGCAGTACTTC. It yields the protein CASSYSSGVTDEQYF.

The J gene is TRBJ1-5, the V gene TRBV19; D gene unclear. Per the germline V gene, CDR1 is LNHDA and CDR2 is SQIVND (reference sequence). Deletions cut 3 bases from V and 5 bases from J, with 8 bases between. CDR3 length: 13 residues. CDR3 amino acids: CASSIDTYQPQHF. CDR3 nucleotides: TGTGCCAGTAGTATTGACACCTATCAGCCCCAGCATTTT. Based on the CDR3 plus reference TRBV19 and TRBJ1-5, the full variable domain is DGGITQSPKYLFRKEGQNVTLSCEQNLNHDAMYWYRQDPGQGLRLIYYSQIVNDFQKGDIAEGYSVSREKKESFPLTVTSAQKNPTAFYLCASSIDTYQPQHFGDGTRLSIL.

This CDR3 is CATRGSLTYQPQHF. CDR3 nucleotide sequence: TGTGCCACCCGGGGCAGCCTCACCTATCAGCCCCAGCATTTT. This chain links TRBV19 with TRBJ1-5; D perhaps matches TRBD1 (5 bases). This CDR3 is built from 14 residues. The V end lost 10 bases, the J end lost 5 bases, and 18 bases lay between the germline ends. The germline V gene encodes CDR1 LNHDA and CDR2 SQIVND (reference sequence).